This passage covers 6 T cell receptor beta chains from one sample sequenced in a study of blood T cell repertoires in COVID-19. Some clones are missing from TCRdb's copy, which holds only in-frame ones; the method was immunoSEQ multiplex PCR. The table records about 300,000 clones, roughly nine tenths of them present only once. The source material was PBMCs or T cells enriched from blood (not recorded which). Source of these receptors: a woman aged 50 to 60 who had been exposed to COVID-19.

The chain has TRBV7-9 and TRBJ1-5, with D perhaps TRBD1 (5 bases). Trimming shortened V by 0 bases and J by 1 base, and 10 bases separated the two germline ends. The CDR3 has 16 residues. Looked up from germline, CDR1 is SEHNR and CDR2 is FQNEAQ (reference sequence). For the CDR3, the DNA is TGTGCCAGCAGCTTAGCGGGCGCAGGGAGCAATCAGCCCCAGCATTTT. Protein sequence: CASSLAGAGSNQPQHF.

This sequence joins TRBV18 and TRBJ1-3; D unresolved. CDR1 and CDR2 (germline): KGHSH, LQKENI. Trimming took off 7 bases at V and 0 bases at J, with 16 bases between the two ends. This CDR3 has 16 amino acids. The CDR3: CASFSLTGISGNTIYF. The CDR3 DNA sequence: TGTGCCAGCTTCTCTTTAACGGGGATCTCTGGAAACACCATATATTTT. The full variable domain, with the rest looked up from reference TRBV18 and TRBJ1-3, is NAGVMQNPRHLVRRRGQEARLRCSPMKGHSHVYWYRQLPEEGLKFMVYLQKENIIDESGMPKERFSAEFPKEGPSILRIQQVVRGDSAAYFCASFSLTGISGNTIYFGEGSWLTVV.

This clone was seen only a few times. The DNA for the CDR3 is TGTGCCAGCAGCGGGGGGACGGGACAGAGCTCCTACGAGCAGTACTTC. Residues: CASSGGTGQSSYEQYF. The chain is built from TRBV9 and TRBJ2-7; 7 positions match TRBD1. The germline V gene has CDR1 SGDLS and CDR2 YYNGEE. The V segment lost 3 bases and the J segment 0 bases; nucleotides outside the gene matches: 9. The CDR3 consists of 16 residues.

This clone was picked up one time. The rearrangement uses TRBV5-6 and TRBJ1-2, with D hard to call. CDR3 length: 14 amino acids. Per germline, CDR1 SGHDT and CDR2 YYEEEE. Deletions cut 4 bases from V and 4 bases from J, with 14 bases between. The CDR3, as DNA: TGTGCCAGCAGCCCTGGAATGGAGCCCTATGGCTACACCTTC. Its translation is CASSPGMEPYGYTF.

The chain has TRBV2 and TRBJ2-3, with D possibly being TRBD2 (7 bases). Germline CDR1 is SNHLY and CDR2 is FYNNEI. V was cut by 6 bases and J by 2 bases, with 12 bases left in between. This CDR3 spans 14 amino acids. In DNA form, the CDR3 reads TGTGCCAGCAGGGGCGGGGGCCTCACAGATACGCAGTATTTT. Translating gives CASRGGGLTDTQYF.

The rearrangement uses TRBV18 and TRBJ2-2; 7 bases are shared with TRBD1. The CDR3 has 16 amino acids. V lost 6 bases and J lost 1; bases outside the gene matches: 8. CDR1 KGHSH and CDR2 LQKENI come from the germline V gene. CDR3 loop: CASSLGQVQNTGELFF. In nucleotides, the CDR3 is TGTGCCAGCTCGCTAGGACAGGTCCAGAACACCGGGGAGCTGTTTTTT.